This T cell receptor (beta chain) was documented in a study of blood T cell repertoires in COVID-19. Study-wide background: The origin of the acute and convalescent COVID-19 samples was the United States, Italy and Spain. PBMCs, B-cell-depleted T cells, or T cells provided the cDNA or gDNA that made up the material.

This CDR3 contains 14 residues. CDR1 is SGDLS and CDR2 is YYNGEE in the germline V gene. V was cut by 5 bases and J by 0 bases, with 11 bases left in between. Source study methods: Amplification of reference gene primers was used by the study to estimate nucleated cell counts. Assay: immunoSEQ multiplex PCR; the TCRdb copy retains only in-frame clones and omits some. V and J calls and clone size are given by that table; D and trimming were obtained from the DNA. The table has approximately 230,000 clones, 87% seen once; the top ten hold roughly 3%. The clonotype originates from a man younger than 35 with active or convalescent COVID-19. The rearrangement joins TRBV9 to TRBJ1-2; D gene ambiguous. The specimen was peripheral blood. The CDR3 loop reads CASSSGVTNYGYTF. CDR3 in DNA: TGTGCCAGCAGTTCCGGGGTTACTAACTATGGCTACACCTTC. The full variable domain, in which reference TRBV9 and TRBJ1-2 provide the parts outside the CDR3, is DSGVTQTPKHLITATGQRVTLRCSPRSGDLSVYWYQQSLDQGLQFLIQYYNGEERAKGNILERFSAQQFPDLHSELNLSSLELGDSALYFCASSSGVTNYGYTFGSGTRLTVV.